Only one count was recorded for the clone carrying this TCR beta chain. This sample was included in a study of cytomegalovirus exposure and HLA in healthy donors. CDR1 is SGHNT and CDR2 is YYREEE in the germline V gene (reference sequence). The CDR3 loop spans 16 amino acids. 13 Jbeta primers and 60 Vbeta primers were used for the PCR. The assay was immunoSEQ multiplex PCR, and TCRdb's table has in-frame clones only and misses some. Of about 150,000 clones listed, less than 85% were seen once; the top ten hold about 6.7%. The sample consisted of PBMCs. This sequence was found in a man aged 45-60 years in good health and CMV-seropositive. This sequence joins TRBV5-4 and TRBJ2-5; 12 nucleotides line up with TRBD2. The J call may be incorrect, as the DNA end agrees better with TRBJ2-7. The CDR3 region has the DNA TGTGCCAGCAGCCCCCGGACTAGCGGGATGGTCGGCGAGCAGTACTTC. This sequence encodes CASSPRTSGMVGEQYF.